This T cell receptor (beta chain) was obtained from a study of shared clonotypes between healthy human individuals. General observations from the study: Clonotype sharing among donors was thought likely to change with sequencing depth.

Turning to this clone: Its target is not known. This sample also contains other DNA sequences that code for the same CDR3.

The V segment lost 5 bases and the J segment 0 bases; nucleotides outside the gene matches: 6. This CDR3 contains 17 residues. In germline, CDR1 is SGHTA, CDR2 FQGNSA. Approximately 90 million PBMCs were counted before genomic DNA extraction. The assay was immunoSEQ multiplex PCR, and TCRdb's table has in-frame clones only and misses some. The sample has about 560,000 clones, roughly 72% seen once. This clonotype was sampled from a middle-aged woman in good health. Some clones in this sample may be carry-over from other donors' samples. The chain links TRBV7-2 to TRBJ2-1, with 11 bases aligning to TRBD2. Sample: PBMCs. CDR3 coding DNA: TGTGCCAGCAGCCTCCGACTAGCGGGAAGCTCCTACAATGAGCAGTTCTTC. Protein: CASSLRLAGSSYNEQFF.